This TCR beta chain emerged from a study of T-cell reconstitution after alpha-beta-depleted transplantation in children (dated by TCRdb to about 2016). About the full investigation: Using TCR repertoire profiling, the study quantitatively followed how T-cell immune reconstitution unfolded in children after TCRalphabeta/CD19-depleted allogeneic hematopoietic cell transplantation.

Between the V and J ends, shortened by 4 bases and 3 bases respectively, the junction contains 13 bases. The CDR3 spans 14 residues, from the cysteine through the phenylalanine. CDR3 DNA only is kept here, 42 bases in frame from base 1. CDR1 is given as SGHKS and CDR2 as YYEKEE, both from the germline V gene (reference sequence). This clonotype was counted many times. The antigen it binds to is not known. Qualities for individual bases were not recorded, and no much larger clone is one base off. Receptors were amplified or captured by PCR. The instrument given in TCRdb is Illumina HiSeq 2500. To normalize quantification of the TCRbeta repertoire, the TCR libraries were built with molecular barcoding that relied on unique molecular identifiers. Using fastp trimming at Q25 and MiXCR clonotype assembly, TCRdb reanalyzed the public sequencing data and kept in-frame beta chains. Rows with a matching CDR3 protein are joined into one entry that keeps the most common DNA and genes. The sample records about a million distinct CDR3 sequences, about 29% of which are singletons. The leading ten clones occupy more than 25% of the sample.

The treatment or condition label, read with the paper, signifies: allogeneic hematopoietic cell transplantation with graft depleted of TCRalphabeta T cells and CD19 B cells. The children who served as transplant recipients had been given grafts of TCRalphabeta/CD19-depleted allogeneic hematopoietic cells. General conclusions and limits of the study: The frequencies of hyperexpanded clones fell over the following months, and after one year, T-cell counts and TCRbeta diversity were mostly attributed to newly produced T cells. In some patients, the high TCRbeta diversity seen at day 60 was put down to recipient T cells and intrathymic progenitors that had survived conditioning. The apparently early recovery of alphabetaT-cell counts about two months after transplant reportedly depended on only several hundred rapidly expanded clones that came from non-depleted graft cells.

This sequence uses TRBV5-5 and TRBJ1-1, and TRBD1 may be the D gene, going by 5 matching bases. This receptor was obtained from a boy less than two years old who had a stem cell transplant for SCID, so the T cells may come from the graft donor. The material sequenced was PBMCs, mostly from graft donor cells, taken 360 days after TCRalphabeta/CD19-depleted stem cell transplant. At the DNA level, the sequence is TGTGCCAGCAGCCGAACCCCAGGGTACACTGAAGCTTTCTTT. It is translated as CASSRTPGYTEAFF.